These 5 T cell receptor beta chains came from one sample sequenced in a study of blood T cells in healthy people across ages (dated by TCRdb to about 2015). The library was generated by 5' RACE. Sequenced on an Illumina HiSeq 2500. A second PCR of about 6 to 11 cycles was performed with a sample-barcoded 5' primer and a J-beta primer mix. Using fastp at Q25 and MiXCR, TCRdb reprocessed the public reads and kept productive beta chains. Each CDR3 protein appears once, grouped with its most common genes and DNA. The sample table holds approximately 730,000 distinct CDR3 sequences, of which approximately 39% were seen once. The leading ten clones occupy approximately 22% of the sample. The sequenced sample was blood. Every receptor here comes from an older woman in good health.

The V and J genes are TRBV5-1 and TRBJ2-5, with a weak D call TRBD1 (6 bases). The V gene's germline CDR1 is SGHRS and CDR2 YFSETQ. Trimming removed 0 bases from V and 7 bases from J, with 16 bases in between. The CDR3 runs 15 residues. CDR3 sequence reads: CASSLEDRGYSTQYF. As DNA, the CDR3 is TGCGCCAGCAGCTTGGAGGACAGAGGATACTCGACCCAGTACTTC.

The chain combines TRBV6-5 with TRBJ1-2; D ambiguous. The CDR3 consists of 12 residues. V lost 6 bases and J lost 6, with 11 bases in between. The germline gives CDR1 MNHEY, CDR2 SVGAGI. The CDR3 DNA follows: TGTGCCAGCAGCTCCCCAATGGATGGCTACACCTTC. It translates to CASSSPMDGYTF.

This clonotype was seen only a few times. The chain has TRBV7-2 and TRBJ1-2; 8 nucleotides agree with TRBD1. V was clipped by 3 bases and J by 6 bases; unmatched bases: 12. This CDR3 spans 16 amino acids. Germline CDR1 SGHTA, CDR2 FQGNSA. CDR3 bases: TGTGCCAGCAGCTTCTCGGACAGGGCTTTGTTGGATGGCTACACCTTC. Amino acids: CASSFSDRALLDGYTF.

This CDR3 reads CASSFHYEQYF. The CDR3 nucleotides read TGTGCCAGCAGCTTCCACTACGAGCAGTACTTC. The chain carries TRBV7-8 and TRBJ2-7, with unresolved D. V lost 3 bases, J lost 3 bases, and 3 bases lay in between. This CDR3 comprises 11 residues. CDR1 is SGHVS and CDR2 is FQNEAQ in the germline V gene.

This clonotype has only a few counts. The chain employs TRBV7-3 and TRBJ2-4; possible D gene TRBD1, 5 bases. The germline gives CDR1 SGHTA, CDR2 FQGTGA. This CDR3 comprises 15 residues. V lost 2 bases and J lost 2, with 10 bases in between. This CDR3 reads CASSLSGASKNIQYF. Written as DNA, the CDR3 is TGTGCCAGCAGCTTATCTGGGGCTTCCAAAAACATTCAGTACTTC. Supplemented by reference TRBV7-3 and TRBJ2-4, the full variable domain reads GAGVSQTPSNKVTEKGKYVELRCDPISGHTALYWYRQSLGQGPEFLIYFQGTGAADDSGLPNDRFFAVRPEGSVSTLKIQRTERGDSAVYLCASSLSGASKNIQYFGAGTRLSVL.